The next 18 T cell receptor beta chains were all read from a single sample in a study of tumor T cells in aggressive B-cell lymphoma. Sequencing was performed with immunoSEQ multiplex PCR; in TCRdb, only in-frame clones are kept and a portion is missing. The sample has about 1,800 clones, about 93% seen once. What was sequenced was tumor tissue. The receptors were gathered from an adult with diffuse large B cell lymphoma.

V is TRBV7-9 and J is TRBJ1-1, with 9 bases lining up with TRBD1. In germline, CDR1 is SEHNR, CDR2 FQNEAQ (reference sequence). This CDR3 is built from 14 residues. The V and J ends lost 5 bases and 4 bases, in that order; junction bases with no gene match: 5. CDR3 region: CASSDGQGSTEAFF. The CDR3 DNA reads TGTGCCAGCAGCGACGGACAGGGGTCCACTGAAGCTTTCTTT. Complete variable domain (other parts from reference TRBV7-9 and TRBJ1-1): DTGVSQNPRHKITKRGQNVTFRCDPISEHNRLYWYRQTLGQGPEFLTYFQNEAQLEKSRLLSDRFSAERPKGSFSTLEIQRTEQGDSAMYLCASSDGQGSTEAFFGQGTRLTVV.

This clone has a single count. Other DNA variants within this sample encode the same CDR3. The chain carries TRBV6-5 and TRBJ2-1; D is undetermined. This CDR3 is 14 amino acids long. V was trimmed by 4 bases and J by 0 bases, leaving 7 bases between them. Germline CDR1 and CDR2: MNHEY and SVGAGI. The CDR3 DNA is TGTGCCAGCAGTTTGGCTAGCTCCTACAATGAGCAGTTCTTC. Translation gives CASSLASSYNEQFF.

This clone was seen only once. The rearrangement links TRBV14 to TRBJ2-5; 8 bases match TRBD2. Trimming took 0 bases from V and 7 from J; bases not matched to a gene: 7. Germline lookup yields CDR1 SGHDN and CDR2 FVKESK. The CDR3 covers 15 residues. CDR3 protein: CASSQEGGLVGTQYF. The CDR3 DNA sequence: TGTGCCAGCAGCCAAGAAGGGGGACTAGTGGGGACCCAGTACTTC.

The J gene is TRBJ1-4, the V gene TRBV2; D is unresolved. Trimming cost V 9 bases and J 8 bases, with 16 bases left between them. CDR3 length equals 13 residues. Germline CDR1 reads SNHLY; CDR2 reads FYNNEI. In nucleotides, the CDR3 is TGTGCCAGTTCAGCAGGAATCGAGGAAAAACTGTTTTTT. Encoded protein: CASSAGIEEKLFF.

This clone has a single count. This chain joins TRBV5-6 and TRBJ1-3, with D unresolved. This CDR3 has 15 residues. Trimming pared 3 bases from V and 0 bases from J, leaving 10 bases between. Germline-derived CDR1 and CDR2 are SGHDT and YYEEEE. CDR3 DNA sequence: TGTGCCAGCAGCTATAAATGGAGCTCTGGAAACACCATATATTTT. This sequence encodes CASSYKWSSGNTIYF.

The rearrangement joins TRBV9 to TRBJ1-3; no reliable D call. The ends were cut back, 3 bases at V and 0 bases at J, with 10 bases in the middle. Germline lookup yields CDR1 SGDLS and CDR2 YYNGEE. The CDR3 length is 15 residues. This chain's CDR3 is CASSAASPSGNTIYF. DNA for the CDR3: TGTGCCAGCAGCGCAGCGAGCCCCTCTGGAAACACCATATATTTT.

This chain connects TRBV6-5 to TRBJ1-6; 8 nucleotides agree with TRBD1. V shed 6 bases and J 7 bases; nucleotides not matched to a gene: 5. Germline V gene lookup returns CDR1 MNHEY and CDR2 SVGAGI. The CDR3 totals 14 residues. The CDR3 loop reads CASSWTGYNSPLHF. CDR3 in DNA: TGTGCCAGCAGCTGGACAGGGTACAATTCACCCCTCCACTTT.

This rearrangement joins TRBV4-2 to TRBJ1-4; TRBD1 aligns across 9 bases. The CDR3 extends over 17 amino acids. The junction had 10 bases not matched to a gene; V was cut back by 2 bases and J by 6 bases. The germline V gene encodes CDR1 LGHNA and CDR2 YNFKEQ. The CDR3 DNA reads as TGTGCCAGCAGCCAACATGGACAGGGGCCGGGTTATGAAAAACTGTTTTTT. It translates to CASSQHGQGPGYEKLFF.

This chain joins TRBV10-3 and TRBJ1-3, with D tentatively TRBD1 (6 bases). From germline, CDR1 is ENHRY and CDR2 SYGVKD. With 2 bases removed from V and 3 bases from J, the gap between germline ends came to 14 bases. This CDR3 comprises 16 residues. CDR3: CAISEAEAGDGNTIYF. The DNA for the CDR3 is TGTGCCATCAGTGAGGCTGAGGCAGGGGATGGAAACACCATATATTTT.

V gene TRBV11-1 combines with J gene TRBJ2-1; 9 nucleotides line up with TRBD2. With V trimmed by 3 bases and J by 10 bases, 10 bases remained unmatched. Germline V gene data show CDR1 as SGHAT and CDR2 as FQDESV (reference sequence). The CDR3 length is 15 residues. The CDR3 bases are TGTGCCAGCAGCTTGAGACTAGCGGCGGGAGCAGAGCAGTTCTTC. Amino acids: CASSLRLAAGAEQFF.

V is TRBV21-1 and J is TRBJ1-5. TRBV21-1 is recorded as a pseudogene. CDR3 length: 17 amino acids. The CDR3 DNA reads TGTGCCAGCAGGCGAGTACTAGCTACTTGGCATCATCAGCCCCAGCATTTT. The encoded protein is CASRRVLATWHHQPQHF.

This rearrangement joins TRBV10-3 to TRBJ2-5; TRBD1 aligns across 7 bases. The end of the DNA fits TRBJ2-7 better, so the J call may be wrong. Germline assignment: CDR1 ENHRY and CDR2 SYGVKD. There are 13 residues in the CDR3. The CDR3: CAISGGQFYEQYF. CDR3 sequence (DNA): TGTGCCATCAGTGGGGGACAGTTCTACGAGCAGTACTTC.

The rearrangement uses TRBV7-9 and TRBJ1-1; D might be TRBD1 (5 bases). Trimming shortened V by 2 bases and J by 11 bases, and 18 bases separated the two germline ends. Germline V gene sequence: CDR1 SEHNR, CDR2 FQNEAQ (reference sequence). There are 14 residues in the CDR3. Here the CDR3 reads CASSLTTSWRGAFF. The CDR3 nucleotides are TGTGCCAGCAGCTTAACTACTTCGTGGAGGGGCGCTTTCTTT.

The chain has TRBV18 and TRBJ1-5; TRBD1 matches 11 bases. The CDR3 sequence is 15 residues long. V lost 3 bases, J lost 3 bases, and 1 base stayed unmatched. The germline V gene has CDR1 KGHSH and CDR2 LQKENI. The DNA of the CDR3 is TGTGCCAGCTCACCGGGACAGGGGGTCAATCAGCCCCAGCATTTT. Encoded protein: CASSPGQGVNQPQHF.

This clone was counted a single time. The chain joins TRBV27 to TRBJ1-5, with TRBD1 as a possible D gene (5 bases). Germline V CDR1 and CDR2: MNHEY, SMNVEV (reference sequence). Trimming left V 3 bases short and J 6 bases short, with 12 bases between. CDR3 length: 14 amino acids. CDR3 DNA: TGTGCCAGCAGTTTGGGGGGGATCGGTCAGCCCCAGCATTTT. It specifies CASSLGGIGQPQHF.

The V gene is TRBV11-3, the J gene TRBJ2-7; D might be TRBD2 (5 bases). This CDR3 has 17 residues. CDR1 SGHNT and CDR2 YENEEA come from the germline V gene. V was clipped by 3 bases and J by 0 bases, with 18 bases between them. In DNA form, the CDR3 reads TGTGCCAGCAGCTTCTGGGCCACAGCGGTAAGCTCCTACGAGCAGTACTTC. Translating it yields CASSFWATAVSSYEQYF. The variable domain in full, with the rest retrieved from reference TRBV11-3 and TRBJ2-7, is EAGVVQSPRYKIIEKKQPVAFWCNPISGHNTLYWYLQNLGQGPELLIRYENEEAVDDSQLPKDRFSAERLKGVDSTLKIQPAELGDSAVYLCASSFWATAVSSYEQYFGPGTRLTVT.

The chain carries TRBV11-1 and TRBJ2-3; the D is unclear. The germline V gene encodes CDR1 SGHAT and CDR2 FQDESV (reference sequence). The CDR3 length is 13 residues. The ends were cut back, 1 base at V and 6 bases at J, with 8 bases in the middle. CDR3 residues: CASSLGWLDTQYF. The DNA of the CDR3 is TGTGCCAGCAGCTTAGGCTGGCTGGATACGCAGTATTTT.

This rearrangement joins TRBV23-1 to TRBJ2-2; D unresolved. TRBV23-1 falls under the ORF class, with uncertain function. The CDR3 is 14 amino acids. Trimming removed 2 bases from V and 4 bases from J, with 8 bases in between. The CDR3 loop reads CASSQGDSTGELFF. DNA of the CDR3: TGCGCCAGCAGTCAAGGTGATAGCACCGGGGAGCTGTTTTTT.